The rows below give T cell receptor beta chains drawn from one sample of a study of T cell responses to AZD1222 COVID-19 vaccine. Data came from immunoSEQ multiplex PCR; TCRdb stores just in-frame clones and leaves some out. The sample consists of about 140,000 clones, almost 95% of them appearing once. The sample was peripheral blood, taken 28 days after the second AZD1222 dose. The receptors were gathered from an adult who received the AZD1222 COVID-19 vaccine. CDR3s include the opening cysteine and the closing phenylalanine or tryptophan. The D gene is left open where the match is weak. A row's size may be missing; if present it is once, few, many or a size class.

cdr3_nt: TGCAGCGTCGTTCCGGGGGGTAGGGAGACCCAGTACTTC
cdr3_aa: CSVVPGGRETQYF
v_call: TRBV29-1
j_call: TRBJ2-5
d_call: TRBD2
clone_size: -

cdr3_nt: TGTGCCAGCCTAAACGGCGGGGGCACTTACAATGAGCAGTTCTTC
cdr3_aa: CASLNGGGTYNEQFF
v_call: TRBV28
j_call: TRBJ2-1
d_call: -
clone_size: -

cdr3_nt: TGTGCCAGCAGCTTATTTCGGGAAACCTACGAGCAGTACTTC
cdr3_aa: CASSLFRETYEQYF
v_call: TRBV7-8
j_call: TRBJ2-7
d_call: -
clone_size: -

cdr3_nt: TGTGCCAGCAGTTTATCCAGGGCCGGGGAGCTGTTTTTT
cdr3_aa: CASSLSRAGELFF
v_call: TRBV27
j_call: TRBJ2-2
d_call: -
clone_size: -

cdr3_nt: TGTGCCAGCAGGCAAGACAGGGACCGGAGCAATCAGCCCCAGCATTTT
cdr3_aa: CASRQDRDRSNQPQHF
v_call: TRBV28
j_call: TRBJ1-5
d_call: TRBD1
clone_size: -

cdr3_nt: TGTGCCAGCAGACTGGACAGGACTGGTTCACCCCTCCACTTT
cdr3_aa: CASRLDRTGSPLHF
v_call: TRBV27
j_call: TRBJ1-6
d_call: TRBD1
clone_size: -

cdr3_nt: TGTGCCAGCAGCTTGGGAGGGGGAAGCACAGATACGCAGTATTTT
cdr3_aa: CASSLGGGSTDTQYF
v_call: TRBV5-8
j_call: TRBJ2-3
d_call: -
clone_size: -

cdr3_nt: TGTGCCATCAGTGAGTCGACGGGTTCGACAGATACGCAGTATTTT
cdr3_aa: CAISESTGSTDTQYF
v_call: TRBV10-3
j_call: TRBJ2-3
d_call: -
clone_size: -

cdr3_nt: TGTGCCAGCAGGATCTGGACAGCCAGCAATCAGCCCCAGCATTTT
cdr3_aa: CASRIWTASNQPQHF
v_call: TRBV6-5
j_call: TRBJ1-5
d_call: -
clone_size: -

cdr3_nt: TGTGCCAGCAGCTTCCCGGTCTTGGGCTACACCTTC
cdr3_aa: CASSFPVLGYTF
v_call: TRBV7-9
j_call: TRBJ1-2
d_call: -
clone_size: few

cdr3_nt: TGTGCCAGCAGCGGTTGGGACAATGAGCAGTTCTTC
cdr3_aa: CASSGWDNEQFF
v_call: TRBV11-3
j_call: TRBJ2-1
d_call: -
clone_size: -

cdr3_nt: TGCGCCAGCAGCCAGGGACTAGTTTCCTACAATGAGCAGTTCTTC
cdr3_aa: CASSQGLVSYNEQFF
v_call: TRBV5-1
j_call: TRBJ2-1
d_call: TRBD2
clone_size: -

cdr3_nt: TGTGCCAGCAGTTCCGGGGGCTCCTACGAGCAGTACTTC
cdr3_aa: CASSSGGSYEQYF
v_call: TRBV28
j_call: TRBJ2-7
d_call: -
clone_size: once

cdr3_nt: TGTGCCAGCACGAACAGGGGCGGGAGGGCCGACCGGTACAATGAGCAGTTCTTC
cdr3_aa: CASTNRGGRADRYNEQFF
v_call: TRBV27
j_call: TRBJ2-1
d_call: TRBD2
clone_size: once

cdr3_nt: TGTGCCAGCAGCGTAGCTCCGGGACAGACTAATTCACCCCTCCACTTT
cdr3_aa: CASSVAPGQTNSPLHF
v_call: TRBV9
j_call: TRBJ1-6
d_call: TRBD1
clone_size: -

cdr3_nt: TGTGCCAGCTCACCACTCCAGGATCTTAGCACAGATACGCAGTATTTT
cdr3_aa: CASSPLQDLSTDTQYF
v_call: TRBV18
j_call: TRBJ2-3
d_call: -
clone_size: -

cdr3_nt: TGTGCCATCAGTGACCCCGACAGGGACACTGAAGCTTTCTTT
cdr3_aa: CAISDPDRDTEAFF
v_call: TRBV10-3
j_call: TRBJ1-1
d_call: TRBD1
clone_size: -

cdr3_nt: TGTGCCAGCTCACCAGGGGGTCCCTACGAGCAGTACTTC
cdr3_aa: CASSPGGPYEQYF
v_call: TRBV18
j_call: TRBJ2-7
d_call: -
clone_size: -

cdr3_nt: TGTGCCAGCATTGTGATGAACGAGCAGTACTTC
cdr3_aa: CASIVMNEQYF
v_call: TRBV2
j_call: TRBJ2-7
d_call: -
clone_size: once

cdr3_nt: TGTGCCAGCAGTTTGATGTTGTTGGGAGGGACTGAAGCTTTCTTT
cdr3_aa: CASSLMLLGGTEAFF
v_call: TRBV28
j_call: TRBJ1-1
d_call: -
clone_size: -

cdr3_nt: TGTGCCAGCAGCCCAAGACTAGCTGGGACCACCGGGGAGCTGTTTTTT
cdr3_aa: CASSPRLAGTTGELFF
v_call: TRBV11-2
j_call: TRBJ2-2
d_call: TRBD2
clone_size: -

cdr3_nt: TGTGCCAGCAGCCAAACAGGGAGCTATGGCTACACCTTC
cdr3_aa: CASSQTGSYGYTF
v_call: TRBV3-1/TRBV3-2
j_call: TRBJ1-2
d_call: -
clone_size: once

cdr3_nt: TGTGCCAGCAGTTTAATCCCCGGGCGGGGTGGCTACACCTTC
cdr3_aa: CASSLIPGRGGYTF
v_call: TRBV28
j_call: TRBJ1-2
d_call: -
clone_size: -

cdr3_nt: TGTGCCAGCAGCTCGTCCAACGGCCAGCCCCAGCATTTT
cdr3_aa: CASSSSNGQPQHF
v_call: TRBV7-8
j_call: TRBJ1-5
d_call: -
clone_size: -

cdr3_nt: TGTGCCAGCAGCACCGGACGTAATCAGCCCCAGCATTTT
cdr3_aa: CASSTGRNQPQHF
v_call: TRBV5-6
j_call: TRBJ1-5
d_call: -
clone_size: -

cdr3_nt: TGCAGCCCTGGCGGGGGGGACACTGAAGCTTTCTTT
cdr3_aa: CSPGGGDTEAFF
v_call: TRBV29-1
j_call: TRBJ1-1
d_call: -
clone_size: -

cdr3_nt: TGTGCCAGCAGCCTCCAACATGGTTCGAATCAGCCCCAGCATTTT
cdr3_aa: CASSLQHGSNQPQHF
v_call: TRBV28
j_call: TRBJ1-5
d_call: -
clone_size: -

cdr3_nt: TGTGCCAGCTGCCGGGACGGGGACCCTGAAGCTTTCTTT
cdr3_aa: CASCRDGDPEAFF
v_call: TRBV7-9
j_call: TRBJ1-1
d_call: -
clone_size: -

cdr3_nt: TGTGCCAGCAGCTTGACAGGGAGTGTGGGCGCCGGGGAGCTGTTTTTT
cdr3_aa: CASSLTGSVGAGELFF
v_call: TRBV7-3
j_call: TRBJ2-2
d_call: TRBD1
clone_size: once

cdr3_nt: TGCGCCAGCAGCCCAAGCGGGAGCTCCTACAATGAGCAGTTCTTC
cdr3_aa: CASSPSGSSYNEQFF
v_call: TRBV5-1
j_call: TRBJ2-1
d_call: TRBD2
clone_size: -

cdr3_nt: TGTGCCAGCAGCCTCGTGTGCCTGGACAGGGATGTAGTACAGTTCTTC
cdr3_aa: CASSLVCLDRDVVQFF
v_call: TRBV7-3
j_call: TRBJ2-1
d_call: TRBD1
clone_size: -

cdr3_nt: TGTGCCAGCAGCTTTAGGGGTGCAGGGGGCGGAGAAAAACTGTTTTTT
cdr3_aa: CASSFRGAGGGEKLFF
v_call: TRBV7-9
j_call: TRBJ1-4
d_call: TRBD1
clone_size: -

cdr3_nt: TGTGCCAGCAGTACTGTGGCAGGGCTAACCGGGGAGCTGTTTTTT
cdr3_aa: CASSTVAGLTGELFF
v_call: TRBV5-6
j_call: TRBJ2-2
d_call: -
clone_size: -

cdr3_nt: TGCGCCAGCAGCTTTGGGGTCCAAGAGACCCAGTACTTC
cdr3_aa: CASSFGVQETQYF
v_call: TRBV5-1
j_call: TRBJ2-5
d_call: -
clone_size: -

cdr3_nt: TGTGCCAGCAAGTCGACTGCGTCGAACACTGAAGCTTTCTTT
cdr3_aa: CASKSTASNTEAFF
v_call: TRBV28
j_call: TRBJ1-1
d_call: -
clone_size: -

cdr3_nt: TGTGCCAGCTCACAACAGGGGGTTGAGACCCAGTACTTC
cdr3_aa: CASSQQGVETQYF
v_call: TRBV18
j_call: TRBJ2-5
d_call: TRBD1
clone_size: once

cdr3_nt: TGTGCCAGCAGCGGCCGCTGGGGTGAGCAGTTCTTC
cdr3_aa: CASSGRWGEQFF
v_call: TRBV11-3
j_call: TRBJ2-1
d_call: -
clone_size: once

cdr3_nt: TGTGCCAGCAGTTACAAGGGATACGGAAACACCATATATTTT
cdr3_aa: CASSYKGYGNTIYF
v_call: TRBV6-5
j_call: TRBJ1-3
d_call: -
clone_size: -

cdr3_nt: TGTGCCAGCAGCCAAAGACAGGGGGCTAGCACCGGGGAGCTGTTTTTT
cdr3_aa: CASSQRQGASTGELFF
v_call: TRBV7-2
j_call: TRBJ2-2
d_call: TRBD1
clone_size: -

cdr3_nt: TGTGCCAGCAGCTATGCTTCCTACGAGCAGTACTTC
cdr3_aa: CASSYASYEQYF
v_call: TRBV11-2
j_call: TRBJ2-7
d_call: -
clone_size: few

cdr3_nt: TGTGCCAGCAAAAAAACAGGGAATTTCTATGGCTACACCTTC
cdr3_aa: CASKKTGNFYGYTF
v_call: TRBV28
j_call: TRBJ1-2
d_call: -
clone_size: -

cdr3_nt: TGTGCCAGCAGCCAAGACGTCGGCAACTCTGAAGCTTTCTTT
cdr3_aa: CASSQDVGNSEAFF
v_call: TRBV3-1/TRBV3-2
j_call: TRBJ1-1
d_call: -
clone_size: -

cdr3_nt: TGCAGCGTTGTGGAATACAGGGATGGCGAGCAGTACTTC
cdr3_aa: CSVVEYRDGEQYF
v_call: TRBV29-1
j_call: TRBJ2-7
d_call: -
clone_size: -

cdr3_nt: TGTGCCAGCATCGAAAGATTTAGCGGAAGCTCCTACGAGCAGTACTTC
cdr3_aa: CASIERFSGSSYEQYF
v_call: TRBV21-1
j_call: TRBJ2-7
d_call: -
clone_size: -

cdr3_nt: TGCAGCGTTGATCTAGGGCAGTTGGCAGATACGCAGTATTTT
cdr3_aa: CSVDLGQLADTQYF
v_call: TRBV29-1
j_call: TRBJ2-3
d_call: -
clone_size: -

cdr3_nt: TGTGCCAGCAGTCGGACAGGCGGCATGAACACTGAAGCTTTCTTT
cdr3_aa: CASSRTGGMNTEAFF
v_call: TRBV6-5
j_call: TRBJ1-1
d_call: TRBD1
clone_size: -

cdr3_nt: TGCGCCAGCAGCTACACTAGCGGGAGGGCCGATGAGCAGTTCTTC
cdr3_aa: CASSYTSGRADEQFF
v_call: TRBV5-1
j_call: TRBJ2-1
d_call: TRBD2
clone_size: -